The present entry profiles one T cell receptor (beta chain) with its context. The authors' processing: The authors estimated nucleated cell counts from reference gene primer amplification. The method was immunoSEQ multiplex PCR; TCRdb's version includes in-frame clones alone and lacks a portion of them. For V, J and clone size, that table is used; D and trimming come from the DNA. The table shows around 260,000 clones, with approximately 90% occurring only once. Patients of the Seattle cohort, enrolled during active infection, were followed longitudinally. This specimen comes from a study of blood T cell repertoires in COVID-19. Trimming took off 5 bases at V and 8 bases at J, with 25 bases between the two ends. Germline V lookup: CDR1 SGHVS, CDR2 FNYEAQ. This CDR3 has 17 amino acids.

The TCR sequence derives from a woman younger than 45 with COVID-19, enrolled during active disease. This chain uses TRBV7-6 with TRBJ2-1; D possibly corresponds to TRBD2 (6 bases). Sequences were obtained from peripheral blood. CDR3 sequence: CASSGVGRDAWVDEQFF. DNA for the CDR3: TGTGCCAGCAGCGGAGTGGGGCGGGATGCCTGGGTAGATGAGCAGTTCTTC.